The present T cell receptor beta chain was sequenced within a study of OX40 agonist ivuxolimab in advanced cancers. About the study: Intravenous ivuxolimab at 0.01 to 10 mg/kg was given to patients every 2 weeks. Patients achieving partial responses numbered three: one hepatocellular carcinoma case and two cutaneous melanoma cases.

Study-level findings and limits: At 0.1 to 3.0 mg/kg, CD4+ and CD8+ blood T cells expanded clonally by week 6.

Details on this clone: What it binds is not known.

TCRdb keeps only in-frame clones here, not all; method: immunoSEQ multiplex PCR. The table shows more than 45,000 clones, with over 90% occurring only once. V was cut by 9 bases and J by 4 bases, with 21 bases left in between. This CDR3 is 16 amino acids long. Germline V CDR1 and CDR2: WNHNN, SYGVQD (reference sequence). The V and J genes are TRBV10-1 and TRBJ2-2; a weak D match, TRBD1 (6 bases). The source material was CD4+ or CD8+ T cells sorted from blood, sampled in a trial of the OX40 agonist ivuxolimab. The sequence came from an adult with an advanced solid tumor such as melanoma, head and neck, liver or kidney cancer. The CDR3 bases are TGCGCCAGAATTGCCCGGGACAAACGAATCACCGGGGAGCTGTTTTTT. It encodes CARIARDKRITGELFF.